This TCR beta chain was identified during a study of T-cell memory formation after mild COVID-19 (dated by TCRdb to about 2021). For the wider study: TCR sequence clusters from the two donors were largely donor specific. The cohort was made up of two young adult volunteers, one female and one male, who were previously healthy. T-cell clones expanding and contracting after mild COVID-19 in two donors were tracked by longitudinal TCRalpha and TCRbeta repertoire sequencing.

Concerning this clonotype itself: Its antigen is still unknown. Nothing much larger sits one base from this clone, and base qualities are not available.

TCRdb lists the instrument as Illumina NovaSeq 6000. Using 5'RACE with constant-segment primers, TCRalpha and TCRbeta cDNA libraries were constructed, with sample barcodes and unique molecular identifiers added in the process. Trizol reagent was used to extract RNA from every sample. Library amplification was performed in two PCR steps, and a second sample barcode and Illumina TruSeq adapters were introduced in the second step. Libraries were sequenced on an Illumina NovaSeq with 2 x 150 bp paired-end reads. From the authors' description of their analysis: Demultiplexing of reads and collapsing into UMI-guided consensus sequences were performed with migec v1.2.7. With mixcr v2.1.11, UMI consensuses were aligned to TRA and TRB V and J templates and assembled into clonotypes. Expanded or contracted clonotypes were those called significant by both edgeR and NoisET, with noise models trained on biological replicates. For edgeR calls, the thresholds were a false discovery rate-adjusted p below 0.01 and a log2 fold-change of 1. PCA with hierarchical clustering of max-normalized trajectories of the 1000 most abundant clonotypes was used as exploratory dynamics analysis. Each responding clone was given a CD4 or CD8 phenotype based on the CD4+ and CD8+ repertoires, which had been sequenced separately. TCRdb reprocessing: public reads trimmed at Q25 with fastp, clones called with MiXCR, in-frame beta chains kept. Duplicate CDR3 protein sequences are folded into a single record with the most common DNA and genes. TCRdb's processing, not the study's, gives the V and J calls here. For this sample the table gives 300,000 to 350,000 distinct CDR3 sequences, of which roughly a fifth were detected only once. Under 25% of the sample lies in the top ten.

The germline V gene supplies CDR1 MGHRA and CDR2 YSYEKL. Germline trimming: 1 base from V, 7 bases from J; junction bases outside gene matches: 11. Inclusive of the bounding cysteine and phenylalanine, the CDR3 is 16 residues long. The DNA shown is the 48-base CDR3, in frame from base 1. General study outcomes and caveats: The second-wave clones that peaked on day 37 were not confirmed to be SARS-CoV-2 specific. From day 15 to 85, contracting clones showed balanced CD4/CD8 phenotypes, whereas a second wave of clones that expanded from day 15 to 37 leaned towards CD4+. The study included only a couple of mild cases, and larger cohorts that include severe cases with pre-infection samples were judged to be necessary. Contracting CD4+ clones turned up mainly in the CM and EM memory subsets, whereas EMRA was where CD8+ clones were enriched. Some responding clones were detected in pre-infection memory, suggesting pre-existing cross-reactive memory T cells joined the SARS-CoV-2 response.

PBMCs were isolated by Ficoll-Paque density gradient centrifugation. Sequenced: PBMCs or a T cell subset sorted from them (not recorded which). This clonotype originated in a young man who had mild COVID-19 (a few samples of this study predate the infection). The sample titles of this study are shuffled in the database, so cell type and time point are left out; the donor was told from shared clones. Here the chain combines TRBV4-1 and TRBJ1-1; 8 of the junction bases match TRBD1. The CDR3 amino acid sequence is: CASSQVGPGGTDEAFF. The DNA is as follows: TGCGCCAGCAGCCAAGTGGGTCCAGGGGGCACCGATGAAGCTTTCTTT.